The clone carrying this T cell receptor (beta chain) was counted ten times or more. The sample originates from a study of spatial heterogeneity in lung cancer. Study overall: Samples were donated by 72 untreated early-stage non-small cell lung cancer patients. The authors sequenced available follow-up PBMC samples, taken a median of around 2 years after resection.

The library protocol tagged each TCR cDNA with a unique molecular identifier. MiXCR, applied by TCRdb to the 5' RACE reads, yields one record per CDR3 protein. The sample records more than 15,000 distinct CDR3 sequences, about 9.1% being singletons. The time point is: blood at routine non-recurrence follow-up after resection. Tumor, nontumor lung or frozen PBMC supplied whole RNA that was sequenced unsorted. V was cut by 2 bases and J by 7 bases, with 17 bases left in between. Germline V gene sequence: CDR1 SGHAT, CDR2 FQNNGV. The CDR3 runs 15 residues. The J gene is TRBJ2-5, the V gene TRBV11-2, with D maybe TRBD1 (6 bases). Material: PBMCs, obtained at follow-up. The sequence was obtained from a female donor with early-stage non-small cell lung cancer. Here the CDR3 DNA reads TGTGCCAGCAGCTTAATGGGGGCAGGGCTAGGGACCCAGTACTTC. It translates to CASSLMGAGLGTQYF.